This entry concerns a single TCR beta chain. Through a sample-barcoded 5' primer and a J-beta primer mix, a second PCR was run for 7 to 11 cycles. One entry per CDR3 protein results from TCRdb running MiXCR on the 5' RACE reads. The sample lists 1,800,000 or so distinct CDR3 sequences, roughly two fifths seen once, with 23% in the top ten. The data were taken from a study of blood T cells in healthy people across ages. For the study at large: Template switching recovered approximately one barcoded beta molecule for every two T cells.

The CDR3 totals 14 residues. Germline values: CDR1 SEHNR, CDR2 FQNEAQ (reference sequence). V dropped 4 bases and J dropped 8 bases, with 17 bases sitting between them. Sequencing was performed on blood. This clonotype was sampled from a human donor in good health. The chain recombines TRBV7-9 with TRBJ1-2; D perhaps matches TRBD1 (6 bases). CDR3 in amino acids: CASSSTQQGRGYTF. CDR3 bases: TGTGCCAGCAGCTCGACTCAACAGGGAAGAGGCTACACCTTC.